Listed here are 24 T cell receptor beta chains from one sample, sequenced in a study of cytomegalovirus exposure and HLA in healthy donors. It was with 60 Vbeta and 13 Jbeta primers that the PCR ran. This table comes from immunoSEQ multiplex PCR, and its TCRdb copy is limited to in-frame clones, with some not included. The table has about 250,000 clones, roughly 80% seen once. Material: PBMCs. The receptors derive from a girl between 2 and 10 years old in good health and CMV-seronegative.

This clone was detected only a few times. V usage is TRBV19 and J usage is TRBJ2-1; no definite D call. Trimming left V 8 bases short and J 4 bases short, with 15 bases between. The CDR3 totals 14 residues. Germline lookup yields CDR1 LNHDA and CDR2 SQIVND (reference sequence). The CDR3 loop reads CASGKRNQYNEQFF. The DNA for the CDR3 is TGTGCCAGTGGTAAGAGGAATCAGTACAATGAGCAGTTCTTC.

The gene calls are TRBV19 and TRBJ2-3; TRBD1 might be the D (5 bases). The CDR3 sequence is 13 residues long. Trimming cost V 11 bases and J 3 bases, with 15 bases left between them. Germline lookup yields CDR1 LNHDA and CDR2 SQIVND (reference sequence). The CDR3 coding sequence is TGTGCCGCCGGCAGGGTAGGAACAGATACGCAGTATTTT. Translated, it gives CAAGRVGTDTQYF.

CDR3 nucleotides: TGTGCCAGCAGCCAAGCTGGCTTTAGCGGGGGTTGGTACGAGCAGTACTTC. Translation gives CASSQAGFSGGWYEQYF. V gene TRBV14 combines with J gene TRBJ2-7; 9 bases line up with TRBD2. V lost 1 base and J lost 4; bases outside the gene matches: 11. The CDR3 consists of 17 residues. From germline, CDR1 is SGHDN and CDR2 FVKESK.

This clone was counted between two and nine times. The gene calls are TRBV11-2 and TRBJ2-6; TRBD1 might be the D (6 bases). Germline values: CDR1 SGHAT, CDR2 FQNNGV. The CDR3 extends over 19 amino acids. The ends were cut back, 5 bases at V and 0 bases at J, with 20 bases in the middle. CDR3 residues: CASSTFKGGESSGANVLTF. The CDR3, as DNA: TGTGCCAGCAGCACCTTCAAAGGGGGAGAGAGCTCTGGGGCCAACGTCCTGACTTTC. The full variable domain, its missing parts supplied by reference TRBV11-2 and TRBJ2-6, is EAGVAQSPRYKIIEKRQSVAFWCNPISGHATLYWYQQILGQGPKLLIQFQNNGVVDDSQLPKDRFSAERLKGVDSTLKIQPAKLEDSAVYLCASSTFKGGESSGANVLTFGAGSRLTVL.

This chain connects TRBV5-4 to TRBJ1-2; D is possibly TRBD1 (6 bases). There are 16 residues in the CDR3. With 6 bases removed from V and 0 bases from J, the gap between germline ends came to 18 bases. CDR1 is SGHNT and CDR2 is YYREEE in the germline V gene (reference sequence). CDR3 loop: CASTSGPGEANYGYTF. The CDR3 DNA sequence: TGTGCCAGCACCTCAGGCCCAGGGGAAGCTAACTATGGCTACACCTTC.

The rearrangement joins TRBV21-1 to TRBJ2-7; TRBD1 was called by the table and not checked on the DNA. TRBV21-1 is termed a pseudogene. This CDR3 is built from 15 residues. CDR3 nucleotides: TGTGCCAGCAGCGAGGGACAATGGGACTCCTACGAGCAGTACTTC. The encoded protein is CASSEGQWDSYEQYF.

The V gene is TRBV28, the J gene TRBJ2-7; D gene uncertain. The germline V gene has CDR1 MDHEN and CDR2 SYDVKM. The CDR3 contains 11 residues. With 7 bases removed from V and 7 bases from J, the gap between germline ends came to 11 bases. The CDR3 sequence is CASTNTREQYF. The CDR3 nucleotides read TGTGCCAGCACCAATACTCGGGAGCAGTACTTC. The full variable domain, its missing parts supplied by reference TRBV28 and TRBJ2-7, is DVKVTQSSRYLVKRTGEKVFLECVQDMDHENMFWYRQDPGLGLRLIYFSYDVKMKEKGDIPEGYSVSREKKERFSLILESASTNQTSMYLCASTNTREQYFGPGTRLTVT.

V gene TRBV7-6 combines with J gene TRBJ1-3, with no clear D. The germline V and J ends were trimmed by 1 base and 4 bases, with 8 bases remaining between them. The CDR3 consists of 14 residues. Germline CDR1 and CDR2: SGHVS and FNYEAQ. The CDR3 loop is CASSLGHYGNTIYF. CDR3 bases: TGTGCCAGCAGCTTAGGGCATTACGGAAACACCATATATTTT. Based on the CDR3 plus reference TRBV7-6 and TRBJ1-3, the full variable domain is GAGVSQSPRYKVTKRGQDVALRCDPISGHVSLYWYRQALGQGPEFLTYFNYEAQQDKSGLPNDRFSAERPEGSISTLTIQRTEQRDSAMYRCASSLGHYGNTIYFGEGSWLTVV.

The J gene is TRBJ2-4, the V gene TRBV2; D call uncertain. The CDR3 has 11 residues. Looked up from germline, CDR1 is SNHLY and CDR2 is FYNNEI. With 6 bases removed from V and 9 bases from J, the gap between germline ends came to 9 bases. CDR3 sequence (DNA): TGTGCCAGCAGCTTGACTGTCATTCAGTACTTC. This gives the protein CASSLTVIQYF.

The CDR3 spells CASSLRGGLEDTQYF. As DNA, the CDR3 is TGTGCCAGCAGCTTAAGGGGCGGCCTTGAGGATACGCAGTATTTT. The chain has TRBV7-8 and TRBJ2-3; TRBD1 might be the D (5 bases). The CDR3 loop spans 15 amino acids. The germline gives CDR1 SGHVS, CDR2 FQNEAQ. The germline V and J ends were trimmed by 2 bases and 6 bases, with 15 bases remaining between them.

The chain combines TRBV5-1 with TRBJ2-1; TRBD1 matches at 10 bases. From germline, CDR1 is SGHRS and CDR2 YFSETQ. This CDR3 region has 14 residues. Trimming at V came to 0 bases and at J to 10 bases, leaving 4 bases not matched to a gene. The CDR3 loop reads CASSLGGQGNEQFF. The CDR3 DNA sequence: TGCGCCAGCAGCTTGGGGGGACAGGGGAACGAGCAGTTCTTC.

The chain couples TRBV27 to TRBJ2-2; D perhaps matches TRBD2 (6 bases). The germline V gene has CDR1 MNHEY and CDR2 SMNVEV (reference sequence). V gave up 6 bases and J gave up 6 bases, with 17 bases separating them. The CDR3 runs 15 residues. CDR3 DNA: TGTGCCAGCAGACCGTCAGCGGGTCCGGCCGGGGAGCTGTTTTTT. The encoded protein is CASRPSAGPAGELFF.

This clone was seen more than once but under ten times. The CDR3, as DNA: TGTGCCAGCAGCTTAGGCCCTTTGGCGGGGGGAGCCAAAAACATTCAGTACTTC. It is translated as CASSLGPLAGGAKNIQYF. The chain combines TRBV7-6 with TRBJ2-4; 8 bases are shared with TRBD2. The CDR3 totals 18 residues. Trimming at V came to 1 base and at J to 0 bases, leaving 8 bases not matched to a gene. Germline lookup yields CDR1 SGHVS and CDR2 FNYEAQ.

V is TRBV2 and J is TRBJ1-2; D is undetermined. Trimming took 5 bases from V and 2 from J, leaving 9 bases between them. Germline V gene sequence: CDR1 SNHLY, CDR2 FYNNEI. The CDR3 spans 13 residues. The CDR3 sequence is CASSSGPNYGYTF. Here the CDR3 DNA reads TGTGCCAGCAGTAGCGGGCCGAACTATGGCTACACCTTC.

This clone has a single count. V and J are TRBV10-3 and TRBJ2-1, with 13 bases aligning to TRBD2. This CDR3 contains 15 residues. CDR1 is ENHRY, CDR2 SYGVKD, per germline. V dropped 6 bases and J dropped 5; count of bases not matched to a gene: 4. The DNA of the CDR3 is TGTGCCATCAGCGCCGGGACTAGCGGGAACAATGAGCAGTTCTTC. The encoded protein is CAISAGTSGNNEQFF.

This clone was counted a single time. The chain joins TRBV18 to TRBJ2-5; D is perhaps TRBD1 (6 bases). The germline CDR1 and CDR2 sequences are KGHSH and LQKENI. V was shortened by 6 bases and J by 4 bases, with 15 bases between the two germline ends. The CDR3 has 14 amino acids. In nucleotides, the CDR3 is TGTGCCAGCTCTCCCAGGGACACCGGAGAGACCCAGTACTTC. This codes for CASSPRDTGETQYF. The full variable domain, completed using reference TRBV18 and TRBJ2-5, is NAGVMQNPRHLVRRRGQEARLRCSPMKGHSHVYWYRQLPEEGLKFMVYLQKENIIDESGMPKERFSAEFPKEGPSILRIQQVVRGDSAAYFCASSPRDTGETQYFGPGTRLLVL.

The gene calls are TRBV2 and TRBJ1-1; TRBD1 agrees at 10 bases. Germline V gives CDR1 SNHLY, CDR2 FYNNEI. The ends lost 5 bases at V and 3 bases at J; junction bases unmatched: 3. The CDR3 is 14 amino acids. Here the CDR3 reads CASSLGTGDTEAFF. DNA of the CDR3: TGTGCCAGCAGTCTGGGGACAGGGGACACTGAAGCTTTCTTT.

The chain has TRBV29-1 and TRBJ2-1; no firm D call. Germline V gene lookup returns CDR1 SQVTM and CDR2 ANQGSEA. The CDR3 has 13 residues. The CDR3 region is CSSTRLRYNEQFF. The DNA of the CDR3 is TGCAGTTCTACGCGTTTGCGCTACAATGAGCAGTTCTTC.

This chain joins TRBV11-2 and TRBJ2-5; 7 bases line up with TRBD1. There are 16 residues in the CDR3. V was clipped by 1 base and J by 7 bases; unmatched bases: 12. CDR1 is SGHAT, CDR2 FQNNGV, per germline. The CDR3 nucleotides read TGTGCCAGCAGCTTAGGGTGGACAGGTACTATGGGGACCCAGTACTTC. As protein: CASSLGWTGTMGTQYF.

The chain recombines TRBV28 with TRBJ2-1; TRBD2 aligns across 8 bases. Germline CDR1 reads MDHEN; CDR2 reads SYDVKM. With V trimmed by 1 base and J by 5 bases, 4 bases remained unmatched. This CDR3 spans 15 amino acids. CDR3 protein: CASSLSPLADNEQFF. For the CDR3, the DNA is TGTGCCAGCAGTTTATCCCCACTAGCGGACAATGAGCAGTTCTTC. Drawing the rest from reference TRBV28 and TRBJ2-1, the complete variable domain is DVKVTQSSRYLVKRTGEKVFLECVQDMDHENMFWYRQDPGLGLRLIYFSYDVKMKEKGDIPEGYSVSREKKERFSLILESASTNQTSMYLCASSLSPLADNEQFFGPGTRLTVL.

This clone was seen just once. The chain joins TRBV2 to TRBJ2-7; D perhaps matches TRBD1 (5 bases). Germline V gene sequence: CDR1 SNHLY, CDR2 FYNNEI. This CDR3 has 13 residues. Trimming stripped 8 bases from V and 4 bases from J, with 15 bases between. The CDR3, as DNA: TGTGCCAGCGGGCAGGGTGGAACTTACGAGCAGTACTTC. Its translation: CASGQGGTYEQYF.

This clone was found once. This chain connects TRBV6-5 to TRBJ2-7, with D possibly being TRBD1 (6 bases). The CDR3 runs to 15 residues. Between the trimmed V and J ends, which lost 0 bases and 0 bases, there was a span of 9 bases. CDR1 is MNHEY and CDR2 is SVGAGI in the germline V gene. The CDR3: CASSYSGTSSYEQYF. CDR3 bases: TGTGCCAGCAGTTACTCCGGGACAAGCTCCTACGAGCAGTACTTC.

V gene TRBV28 combines with J gene TRBJ2-7; 8 bases match TRBD1. Trimming at V came to 8 bases and at J to 1 base, leaving 22 bases not matched to a gene. CDR1 MDHEN and CDR2 SYDVKM come from the germline V gene. The CDR3 contains 19 residues. The CDR3: CASARRLDRVGNGSYEQYF. In DNA form, the CDR3 reads TGTGCCAGCGCCCGGAGGTTGGACAGGGTGGGAAATGGGTCCTACGAGCAGTACTTC.

The rearrangement joins TRBV7-8 to TRBJ2-1, with D tentatively TRBD1 (7 bases). The germline V gene has CDR1 SGHVS and CDR2 FQNEAQ. Trimming took off 6 bases at V and 8 bases at J, with 20 bases between the two ends. CDR3 length equals 15 residues. CDR3 region: CASSSQGWGGDEQFF. In DNA, the CDR3 is TGTGCCAGCAGTTCACAGGGGTGGGGAGGAGATGAGCAGTTCTTC. Looking up the rest from reference TRBV7-8 and TRBJ2-1 gives the full variable domain: GAGVSQSPRYKVAKRGQDVALRCDPISGHVSLFWYQQALGQGPEFLTYFQNEAQLDKSGLPSDRFFAERPEGSVSTLKIQRTQQEDSAVYLCASSSQGWGGDEQFFGPGTRLTVL.